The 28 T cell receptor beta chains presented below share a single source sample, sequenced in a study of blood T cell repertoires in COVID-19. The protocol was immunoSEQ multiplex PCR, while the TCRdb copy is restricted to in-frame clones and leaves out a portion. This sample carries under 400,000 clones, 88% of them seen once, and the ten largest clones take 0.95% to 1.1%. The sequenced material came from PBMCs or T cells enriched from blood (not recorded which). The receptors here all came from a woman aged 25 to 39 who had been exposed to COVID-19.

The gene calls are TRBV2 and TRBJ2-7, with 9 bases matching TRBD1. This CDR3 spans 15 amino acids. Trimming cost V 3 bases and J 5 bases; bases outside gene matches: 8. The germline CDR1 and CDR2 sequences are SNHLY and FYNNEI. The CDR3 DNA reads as TGTGCCAGCAGTGAGGGGACAGGGTTTCGTAACGAGCAGTACTTC. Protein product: CASSEGTGFRNEQYF.

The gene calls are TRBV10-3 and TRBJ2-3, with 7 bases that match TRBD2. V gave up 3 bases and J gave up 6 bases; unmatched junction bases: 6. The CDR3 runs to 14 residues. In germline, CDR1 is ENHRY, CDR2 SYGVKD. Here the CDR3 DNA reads TGTGCCATCAGTGACTCGGGGGGAGGGGATACGCAGTATTTT. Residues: CAISDSGGGDTQYF.

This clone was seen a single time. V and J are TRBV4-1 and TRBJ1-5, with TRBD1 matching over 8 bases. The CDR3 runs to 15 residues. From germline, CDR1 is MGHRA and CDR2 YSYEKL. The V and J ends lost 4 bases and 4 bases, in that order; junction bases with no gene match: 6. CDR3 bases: TGCGCCAGCAGCCCCTTGACAGGGGAAAATCAGCCCCAGCATTTT. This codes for CASSPLTGENQPQHF.

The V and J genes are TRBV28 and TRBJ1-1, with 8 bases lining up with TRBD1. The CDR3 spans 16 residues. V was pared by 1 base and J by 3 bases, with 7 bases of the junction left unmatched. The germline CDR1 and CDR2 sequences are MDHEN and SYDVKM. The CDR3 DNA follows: TGTGCCAGCAGTTTATTGGGCAGGGGGCGTGACACTGAAGCTTTCTTT. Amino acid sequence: CASSLLGRGRDTEAFF.

This chain's CDR3 is CSASWGRGPNEQFF. The CDR3 DNA is TGCAGTGCTAGTTGGGGCAGGGGTCCCAATGAGCAGTTCTTC. The rearrangement uses TRBV20-1 and TRBJ2-1; TRBD1 might be the D (6 bases). This CDR3 is built from 14 residues. Between the trimmed V and J ends, which lost 3 bases and 6 bases, there was a span of 15 bases. The germline V gene has CDR1 DFQATT and CDR2 SNEGSKA (reference sequence).

The CDR3 DNA follows: TGTGCCCTAGCCCCATCAGGGGTGGACACTGAAGCTTTCTTT. Translation gives CALAPSGVDTEAFF. J is TRBJ1-1 and V is TRBV19; weak D call: TRBD1 (6 bases). The CDR3 loop spans 14 amino acids. Germline-derived CDR1 and CDR2 are LNHDA and SQIVND (reference sequence). Trimming stripped 11 bases from V and 3 bases from J, with 19 bases between.

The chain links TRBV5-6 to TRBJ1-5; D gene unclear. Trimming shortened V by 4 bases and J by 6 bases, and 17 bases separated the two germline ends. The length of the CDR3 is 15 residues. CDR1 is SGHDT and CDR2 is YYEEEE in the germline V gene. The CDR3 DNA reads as TGTGCCAGCAGCATCGGCGGGGTAGCCGGTCAGCCCCAGCATTTT. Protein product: CASSIGGVAGQPQHF.

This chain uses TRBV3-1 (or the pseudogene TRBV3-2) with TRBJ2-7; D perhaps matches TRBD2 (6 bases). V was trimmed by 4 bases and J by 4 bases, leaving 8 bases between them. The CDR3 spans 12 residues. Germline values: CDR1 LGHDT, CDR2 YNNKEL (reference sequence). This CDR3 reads CASSRGRYEQYF. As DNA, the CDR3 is TGTGCCAGCAGCCGAGGGAGGTACGAGCAGTACTTC.

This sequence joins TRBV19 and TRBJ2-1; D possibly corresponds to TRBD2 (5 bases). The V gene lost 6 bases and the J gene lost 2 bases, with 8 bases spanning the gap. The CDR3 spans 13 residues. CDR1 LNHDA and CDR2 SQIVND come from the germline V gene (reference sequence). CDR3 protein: CASSGNTYNEQFF. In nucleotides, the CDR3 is TGTGCCAGTAGCGGGAATACCTACAATGAGCAGTTCTTC.

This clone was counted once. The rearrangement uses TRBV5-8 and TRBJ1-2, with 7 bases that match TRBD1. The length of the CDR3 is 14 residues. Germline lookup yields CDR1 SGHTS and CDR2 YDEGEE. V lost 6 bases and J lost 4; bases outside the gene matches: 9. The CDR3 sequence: CASTHAGGAYGYTF. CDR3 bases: TGTGCCAGCACCCATGCAGGGGGTGCCTATGGCTACACCTTC.

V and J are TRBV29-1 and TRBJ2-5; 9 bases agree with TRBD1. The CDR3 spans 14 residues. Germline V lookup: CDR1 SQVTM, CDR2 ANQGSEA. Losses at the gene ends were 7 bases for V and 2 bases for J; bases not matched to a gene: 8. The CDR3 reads CSAVQGARQETQYF. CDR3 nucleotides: TGCAGCGCAGTACAGGGGGCAAGGCAAGAGACCCAGTACTTC. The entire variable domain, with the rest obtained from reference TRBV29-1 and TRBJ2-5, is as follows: SAVISQKPSRDICQRGTSLTIQCQVDSQVTMMFWYRQQPGQSLTLIATANQGSEATYESGFVIDKFPISRPNLTFSTLTVSNMSPEDSSIYLCSAVQGARQETQYFGPGTRLLVL.

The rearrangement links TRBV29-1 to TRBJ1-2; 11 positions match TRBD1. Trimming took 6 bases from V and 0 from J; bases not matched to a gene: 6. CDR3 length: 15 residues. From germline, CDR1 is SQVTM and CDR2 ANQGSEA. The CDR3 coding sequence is TGCAGCGTCACGGACAGGGGGCTAGCTAACTATGGCTACACCTTC. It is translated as CSVTDRGLANYGYTF.

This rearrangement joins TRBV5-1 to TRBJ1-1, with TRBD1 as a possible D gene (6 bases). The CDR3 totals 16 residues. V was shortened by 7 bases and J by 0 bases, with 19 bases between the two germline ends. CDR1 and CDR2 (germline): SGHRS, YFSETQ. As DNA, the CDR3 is TGCGCCAGCGCCAAGGACAGACTAAACTTGAACACTGAAGCTTTCTTT. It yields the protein CASAKDRLNLNTEAFF.

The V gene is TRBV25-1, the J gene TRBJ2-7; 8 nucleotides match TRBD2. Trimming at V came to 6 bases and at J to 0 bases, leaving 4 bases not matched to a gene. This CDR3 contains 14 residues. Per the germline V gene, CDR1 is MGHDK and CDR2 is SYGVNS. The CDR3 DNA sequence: TGTGCCAGCAGCGCGGGAGGAAGCTCCTACGAGCAGTACTTC. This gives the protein CASSAGGSSYEQYF.

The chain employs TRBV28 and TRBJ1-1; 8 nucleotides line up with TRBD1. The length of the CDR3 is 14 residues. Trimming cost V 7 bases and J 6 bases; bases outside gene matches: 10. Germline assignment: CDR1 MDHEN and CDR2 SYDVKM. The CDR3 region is CASTQTGALPEAFF. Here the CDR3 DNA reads TGTGCCAGCACCCAGACAGGGGCGCTACCTGAAGCTTTCTTT. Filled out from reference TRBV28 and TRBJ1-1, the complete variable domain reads DVKVTQSSRYLVKRTGEKVFLECVQDMDHENMFWYRQDPGLGLRLIYFSYDVKMKEKGDIPEGYSVSREKKERFSLILESASTNQTSMYLCASTQTGALPEAFFGQGTRLTVV.

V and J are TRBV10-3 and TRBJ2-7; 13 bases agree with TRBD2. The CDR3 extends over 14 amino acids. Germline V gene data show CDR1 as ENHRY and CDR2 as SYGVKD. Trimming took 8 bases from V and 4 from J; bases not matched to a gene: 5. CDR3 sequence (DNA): TGTGCCATCTCGACTAGCGGGAGGAAGTACGAGCAGTACTTC. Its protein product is CAISTSGRKYEQYF.

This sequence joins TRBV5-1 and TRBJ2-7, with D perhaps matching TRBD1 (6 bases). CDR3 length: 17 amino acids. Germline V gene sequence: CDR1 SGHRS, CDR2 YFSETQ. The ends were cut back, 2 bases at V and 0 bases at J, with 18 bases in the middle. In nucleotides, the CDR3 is TGCGCCAGCAGCTTTTTGACAGGCCGACTAAGCTCCTACGAGCAGTACTTC. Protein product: CASSFLTGRLSSYEQYF.

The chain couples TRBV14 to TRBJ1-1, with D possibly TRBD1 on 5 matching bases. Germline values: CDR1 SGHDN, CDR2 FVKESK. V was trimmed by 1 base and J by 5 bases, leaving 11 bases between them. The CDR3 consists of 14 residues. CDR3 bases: TGTGCCAGCAGCCAAGCAAGGGGATGGACTGAAGCTTTCTTT. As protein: CASSQARGWTEAFF.

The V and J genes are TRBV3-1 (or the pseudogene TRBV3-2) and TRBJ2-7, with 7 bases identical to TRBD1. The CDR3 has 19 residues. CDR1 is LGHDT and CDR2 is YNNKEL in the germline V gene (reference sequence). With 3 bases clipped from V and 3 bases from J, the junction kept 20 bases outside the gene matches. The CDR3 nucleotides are TGTGCCAGCAGCCACCAACTCAACCTCGGGACAGCAACCCACTACGAGCAGTACTTC. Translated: CASSHQLNLGTATHYEQYF.

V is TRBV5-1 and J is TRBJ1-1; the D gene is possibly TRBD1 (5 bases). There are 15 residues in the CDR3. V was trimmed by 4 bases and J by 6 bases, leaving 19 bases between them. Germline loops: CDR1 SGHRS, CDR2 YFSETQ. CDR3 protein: CASSVQTVGGPEAFF. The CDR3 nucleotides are TGCGCCAGCAGCGTACAGACAGTGGGGGGACCTGAAGCTTTCTTT.

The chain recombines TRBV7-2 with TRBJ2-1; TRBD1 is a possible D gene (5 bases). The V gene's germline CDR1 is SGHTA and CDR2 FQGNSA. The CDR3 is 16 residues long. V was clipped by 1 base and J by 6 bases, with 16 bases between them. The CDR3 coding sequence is TGTGCCAGCAGCTTAGAGGGGCAAGTAGCTGTCAATGAGCAGTTCTTC. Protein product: CASSLEGQVAVNEQFF.

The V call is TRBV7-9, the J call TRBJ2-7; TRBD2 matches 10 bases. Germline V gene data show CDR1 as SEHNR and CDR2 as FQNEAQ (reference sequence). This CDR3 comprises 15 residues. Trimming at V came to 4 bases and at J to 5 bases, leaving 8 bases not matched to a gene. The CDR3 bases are TGTGCCAGCAGCTCCCAGCGGGAGGGCCTTAACGAGCAGTACTTC. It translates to CASSSQREGLNEQYF.

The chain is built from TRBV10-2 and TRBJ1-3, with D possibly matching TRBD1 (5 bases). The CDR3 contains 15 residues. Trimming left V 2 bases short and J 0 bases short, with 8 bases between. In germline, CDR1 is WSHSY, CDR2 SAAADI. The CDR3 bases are TGCGCCAGCAGTGAGGGAGGGACCTCTGGAAACACCATATATTTT. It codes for CASSEGGTSGNTIYF.

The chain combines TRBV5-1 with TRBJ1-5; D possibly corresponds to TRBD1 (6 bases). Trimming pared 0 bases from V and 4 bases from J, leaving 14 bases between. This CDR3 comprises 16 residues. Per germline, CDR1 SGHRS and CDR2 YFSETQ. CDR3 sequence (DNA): TGCGCCAGCAGCTTGGGCGGGGGGACACAGAATCAGCCCCAGCATTTT. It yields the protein CASSLGGGTQNQPQHF.

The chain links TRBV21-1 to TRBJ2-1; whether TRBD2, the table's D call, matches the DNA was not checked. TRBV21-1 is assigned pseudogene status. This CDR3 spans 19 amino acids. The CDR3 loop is CASSKALRLAGEIGEGQFF. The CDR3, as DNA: TGTGCCAGCAGCAAAGCACTTCGGCTAGCGGGAGAGATCGGGGAAGGGCAGTTCTTC.

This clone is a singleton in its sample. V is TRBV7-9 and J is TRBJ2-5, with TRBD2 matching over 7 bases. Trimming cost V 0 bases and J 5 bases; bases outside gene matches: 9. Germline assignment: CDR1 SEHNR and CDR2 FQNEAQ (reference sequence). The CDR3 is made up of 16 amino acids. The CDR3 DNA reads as TGTGCCAGCAGCTTAGCTTACCGACTAGCCGACGAGACCCAGTACTTC. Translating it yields CASSLAYRLADETQYF.

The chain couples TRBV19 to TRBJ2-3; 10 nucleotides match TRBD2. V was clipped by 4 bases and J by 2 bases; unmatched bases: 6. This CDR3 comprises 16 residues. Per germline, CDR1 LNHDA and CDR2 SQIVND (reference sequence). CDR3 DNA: TGTGCCAGTAGTAAAGCGGGAGGGTCAATCACAGATACGCAGTATTTT. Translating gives CASSKAGGSITDTQYF.

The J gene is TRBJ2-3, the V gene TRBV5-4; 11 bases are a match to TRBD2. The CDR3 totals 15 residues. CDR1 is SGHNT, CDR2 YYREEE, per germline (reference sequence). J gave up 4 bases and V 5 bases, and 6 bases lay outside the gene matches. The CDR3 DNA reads TGTGCCAGCAGAATAGCGGGAGGGCCCCCAGATACGCAGTATTTT. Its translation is CASRIAGGPPDTQYF.